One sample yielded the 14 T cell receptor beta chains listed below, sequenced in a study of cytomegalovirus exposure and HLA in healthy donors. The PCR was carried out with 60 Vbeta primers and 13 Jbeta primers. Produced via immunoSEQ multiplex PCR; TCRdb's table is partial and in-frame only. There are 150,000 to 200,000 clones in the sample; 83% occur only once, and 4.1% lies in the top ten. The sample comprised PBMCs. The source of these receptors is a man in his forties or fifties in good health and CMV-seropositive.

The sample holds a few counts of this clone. CDR3 in DNA: TGTGCCAGCAAGGGGGTCGTCGAGCAGTACTTC. Amino acids: CASKGVVEQYF. This sequence joins TRBV27 and TRBJ2-7; the D gene is possibly TRBD1 (6 bases). The germline V gene encodes CDR1 MNHEY and CDR2 SMNVEV (reference sequence). This CDR3 spans 11 amino acids. V was pared by 7 bases and J by 6 bases, with 10 bases between.

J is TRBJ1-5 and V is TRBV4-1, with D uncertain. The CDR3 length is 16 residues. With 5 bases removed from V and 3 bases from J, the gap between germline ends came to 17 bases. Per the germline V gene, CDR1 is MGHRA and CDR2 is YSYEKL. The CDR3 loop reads CASSFYPDTSNQPQHF. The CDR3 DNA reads TGCGCCAGCAGCTTCTACCCTGACACCTCCAATCAGCCCCAGCATTTT.

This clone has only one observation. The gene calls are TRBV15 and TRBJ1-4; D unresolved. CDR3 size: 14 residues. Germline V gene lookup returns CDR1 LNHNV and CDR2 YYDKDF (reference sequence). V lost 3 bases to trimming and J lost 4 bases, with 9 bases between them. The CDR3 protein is CATSSGSSNEKLFF. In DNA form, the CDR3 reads TGTGCCACCAGCAGTGGTAGCAGTAATGAAAAACTGTTTTTT.

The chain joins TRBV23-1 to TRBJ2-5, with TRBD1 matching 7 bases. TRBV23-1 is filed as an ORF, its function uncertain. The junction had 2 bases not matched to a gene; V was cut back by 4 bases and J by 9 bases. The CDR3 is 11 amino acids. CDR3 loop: CASSPGGAQYF. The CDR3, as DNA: TGCGCCAGCAGTCCAGGGGGAGCCCAGTACTTC.

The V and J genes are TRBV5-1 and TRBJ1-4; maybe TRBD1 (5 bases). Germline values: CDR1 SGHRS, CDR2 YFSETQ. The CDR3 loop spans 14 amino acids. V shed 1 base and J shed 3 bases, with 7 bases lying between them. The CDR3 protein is CASSLSGSNEKLFF. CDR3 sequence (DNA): TGCGCCAGCAGCTTGTCAGGGTCTAATGAAAAACTGTTTTTT.

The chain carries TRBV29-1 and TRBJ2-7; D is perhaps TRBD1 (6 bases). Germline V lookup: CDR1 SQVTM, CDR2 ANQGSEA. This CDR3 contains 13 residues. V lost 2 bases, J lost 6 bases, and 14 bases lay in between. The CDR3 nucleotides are TGCAGCGTTGAAAAAGGGACAACCCTCGAGCAGTACTTC. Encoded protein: CSVEKGTTLEQYF.

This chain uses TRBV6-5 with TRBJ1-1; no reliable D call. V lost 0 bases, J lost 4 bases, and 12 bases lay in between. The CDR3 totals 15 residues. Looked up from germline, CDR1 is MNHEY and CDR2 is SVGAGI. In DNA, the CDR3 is TGTGCCAGCAGTTACTCTGTATCGGTCGGCACTGAAGCTTTCTTT. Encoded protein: CASSYSVSVGTEAFF.

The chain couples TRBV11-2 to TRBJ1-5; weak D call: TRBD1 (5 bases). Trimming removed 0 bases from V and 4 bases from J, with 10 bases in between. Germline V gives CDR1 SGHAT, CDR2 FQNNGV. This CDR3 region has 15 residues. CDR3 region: CASSLDGAGNQPQHF. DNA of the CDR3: TGTGCCAGCAGCTTAGATGGGGCAGGAAATCAGCCCCAGCATTTT.

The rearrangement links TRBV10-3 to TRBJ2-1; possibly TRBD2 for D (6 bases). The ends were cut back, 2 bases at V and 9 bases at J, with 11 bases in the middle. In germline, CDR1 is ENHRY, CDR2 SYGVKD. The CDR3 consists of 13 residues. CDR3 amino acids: CAISETSRSEQFF. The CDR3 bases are TGTGCCATCAGTGAGACTAGCCGGAGTGAGCAGTTCTTC.

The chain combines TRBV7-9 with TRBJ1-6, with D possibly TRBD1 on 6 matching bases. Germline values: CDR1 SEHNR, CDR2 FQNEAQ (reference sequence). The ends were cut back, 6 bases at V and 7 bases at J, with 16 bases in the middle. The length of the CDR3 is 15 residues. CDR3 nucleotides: TGTGCCAGCAGTATCCTTCCAGGACAGAATTCACCCCTCCACTTT. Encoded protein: CASSILPGQNSPLHF.

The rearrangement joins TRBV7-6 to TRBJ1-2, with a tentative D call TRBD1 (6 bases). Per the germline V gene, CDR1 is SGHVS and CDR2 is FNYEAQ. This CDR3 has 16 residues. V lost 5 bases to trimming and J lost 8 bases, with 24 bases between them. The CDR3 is CASSPGTGIRASGYTF. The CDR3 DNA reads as TGTGCCAGCAGCCCCGGCACAGGGATAAGGGCCTCGGGCTACACCTTC.

CDR3 bases: TGTGCCAGTAGTACGGGGTCCGGATACTATGGCTACACCTTC. Its translation: CASSTGSGYYGYTF. The J gene is TRBJ1-2, the V gene TRBV19, with D hard to call. This CDR3 is 14 amino acids long. The V gene lost 4 bases and the J gene lost 3 bases, with 12 bases spanning the gap. In germline, CDR1 is LNHDA, CDR2 SQIVND (reference sequence).

The CDR3 DNA reads as TGTGCCAGCAGTTACGGGCAGAATGGGTCACCCCTCCACTTT. Protein product: CASSYGQNGSPLHF. The J gene is TRBJ1-6, the V gene TRBV6-5, with D uncertain. The CDR3 spans 14 residues. Per germline, CDR1 MNHEY and CDR2 SVGAGI. The V and J ends lost 2 bases and 10 bases respectively, with 12 bases between them.

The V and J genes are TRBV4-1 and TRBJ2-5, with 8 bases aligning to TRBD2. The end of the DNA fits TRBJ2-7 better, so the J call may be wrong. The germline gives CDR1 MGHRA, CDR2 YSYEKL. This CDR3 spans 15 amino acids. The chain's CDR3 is CASSQQEAGAHEQYF. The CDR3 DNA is TGCGCCAGCAGCCAGCAGGAAGCGGGAGCCCACGAGCAGTACTTC.